This T cell receptor beta chain was identified during a study of cytomegalovirus exposure and HLA in healthy donors. Looking at the study overall: There were 350 to 400 genotyped donors. Of these, roughly 82% fell in the genetic ancestry cluster associated with self-reported Caucasian donors.

It was with 60 Vbeta and 13 Jbeta primers that the PCR ran. Some clones are missing from TCRdb's copy, which holds only in-frame ones; the method was immunoSEQ multiplex PCR. This sample has about 150,000 clones, with approximately 81% found just once. This clone was detected a few times. Its antigen remains unknown. Findings of the study overall: Within an earlier analysis, most TCR beta V segments proved productive either about 87% or about 30% of the time. It was reported that the classifier diagnosed cytomegalovirus status with high specificity and sensitivity in both the original and validation cohorts.

Germline V lookup: CDR1 MNHNS, CDR2 SASEGT. The CDR3 length is 13 residues. V was trimmed by 3 bases and J by 2 bases, leaving 5 bases between them. The receptor was derived from a boy between 2 and 10 years old in good health and CMV-seronegative. This sequence joins TRBV6-1 and TRBJ1-5; D is uncertain. The source material was PBMCs. The CDR3 nucleotides read TGTGCCAGCAGTGAGGCAGGCAATCAGCCCCAGCATTTT. Residues: CASSEAGNQPQHF.